Below are 12 T cell receptor beta chains sequenced from a single sample in a study of blood T cell repertoires in COVID-19. Repertoires were generated with immunoSEQ multiplex PCR, while TCRdb's copy carries only in-frame clones and drops some. The table shows 100,000 to 150,000 clones, with 85% occurring only once. The sample comprised peripheral blood. These receptors came from a woman of 80 years or more with acute or convalescent COVID-19.

This chain connects TRBV12-3 or TRBV12-4 to TRBJ1-1, with TRBD1 as a possible D gene (6 bases). V was pared by 7 bases and J by 7 bases, with 16 bases between. The CDR3 runs to 13 residues. CDR3 amino acids: CASTTTGQREAFF. The CDR3 DNA follows: TGTGCCAGCACCACAACTGGACAGCGTGAAGCTTTCTTT.

The gene calls are TRBV20-1 and TRBJ1-2, with D maybe TRBD1 (6 bases). This CDR3 comprises 11 residues. CDR1 and CDR2 (germline): DFQATT, SNEGSKA (reference sequence). Trimming removed 7 bases from V and 8 bases from J, with 14 bases in between. The DNA of the CDR3 is TGCAGTGTTGTTGGGGGCGGAGGCTACACCTTC. It yields the protein CSVVGGGGYTF.

This clone was seen more than once but under ten times. The chain links TRBV9 to TRBJ1-4; perhaps TRBD1 as D (5 bases). The V and J ends lost 2 bases and 5 bases respectively, with 13 bases between them. This CDR3 has 15 residues. Germline CDR1 reads SGDLS; CDR2 reads YYNGEE. This CDR3 reads CASSVLAGWNEKLFF. In DNA form, the CDR3 reads TGTGCCAGCAGCGTCCTGGCAGGGTGGAATGAAAAACTGTTTTTT.

The rearrangement uses TRBV7-2 and TRBJ1-3, with 12 bases aligning to TRBD1. The length of the CDR3 is 17 residues. CDR1 is SGHTA, CDR2 FQGNSA, per germline. The J segment lost 2 bases and the V segment lost 1 base, leaving 3 bases of the junction unmatched. CDR3 sequence (DNA): TGTGCCAGCAGCTTAGGGGGGACAGGGGGCGCTGGAAACACCATATATTTT. It encodes CASSLGGTGGAGNTIYF.

The V gene is TRBV7-3, the J gene TRBJ1-2; 8 bases map to TRBD1. Germline loops: CDR1 SGHTA, CDR2 FQGTGA. With 5 bases clipped from V and 8 bases from J, the junction kept 7 bases outside the gene matches. This CDR3 has 13 residues. The CDR3 region has the DNA TGTGCCAGCAGCACGACAGGGGCGGGAGGCTACACCTTC. This sequence encodes CASSTTGAGGYTF. Supplemented by reference TRBV7-3 and TRBJ1-2, the full variable domain reads GAGVSQTPSNKVTEKGKYVELRCDPISGHTALYWYRQSLGQGPEFLIYFQGTGAADDSGLPNDRFFAVRPEGSVSTLKIQRTERGDSAVYLCASSTTGAGGYTFGSGTRLTVV.

The chain uses TRBV7-2 and TRBJ1-5, with D perhaps TRBD1 (5 bases). This CDR3 has 17 residues. V lost 0 bases and J 1 base, leaving 13 bases between the germline ends. Germline CDR1 SGHTA, CDR2 FQGNSA. In DNA, the CDR3 is TGTGCCAGCAGCTTAGCCTATAGGGGAAGAAGCAATCAGCCCCAGCATTTT. It translates to CASSLAYRGRSNQPQHF.

The chain recombines TRBV3-1 (or the pseudogene TRBV3-2) with TRBJ1-5; D is ambiguous. The V gene lost 2 bases and the J gene lost 6 bases, with 8 bases spanning the gap. Germline values: CDR1 LGHDT, CDR2 YNNKEL (reference sequence). The CDR3 extends over 13 amino acids. For the CDR3, the DNA is TGTGCCAGCAGCCAAATGGGGAGTCAGCCCCAGCATTTT. Protein product: CASSQMGSQPQHF.

This clone was observed a single time. This rearrangement joins TRBV6-5 to TRBJ2-2; D not certain. This CDR3 comprises 11 residues. Germline V lookup: CDR1 MNHEY, CDR2 SVGAGI. V gave up 6 bases and J gave up 4 bases, with 3 bases separating them. The CDR3 region has the DNA TGTGCCAGCAGGAGCACCGGGGAGCTGTTTTTT. This sequence encodes CASRSTGELFF.

The chain employs TRBV18 and TRBJ1-5; 9 bases are shared with TRBD1. V trimming: 1 base; J trimming: 5 bases; junction bases outside the gene matches: 6. The CDR3 covers 16 residues. The germline CDR1 and CDR2 sequences are KGHSH and LQKENI. The CDR3 loop reads CASSPQDRGSHQPQHF. The CDR3 nucleotides are TGTGCCAGCTCACCACAGGACAGGGGTTCCCATCAGCCCCAGCATTTT.

This chain joins TRBV6-2 or TRBV6-3 and TRBJ1-5, with 7 bases aligning to TRBD1. J was trimmed by 6 bases and V by 6 bases; bases with no gene match: 8. The CDR3 sequence is 14 residues long. In germline, CDR1 is MNHEY, CDR2 SVGEGT. The CDR3 here is CASSQRQGSQPQHF. CDR3 in DNA: TGTGCCAGCAGCCAAAGACAGGGAAGTCAGCCCCAGCATTTT.

This chain links TRBV20-1 with TRBJ1-2; unclear D gene. Trimming took off 1 base at V and 8 bases at J, with 8 bases between the two ends. This CDR3 contains 11 residues. Per germline, CDR1 DFQATT and CDR2 SNEGSKA (reference sequence). For the CDR3, the DNA is TGCAGTGCTAGAGTTAACTTGGGCTACACCTTC. It specifies CSARVNLGYTF.

The chain couples TRBV9 to TRBJ1-1; D is unclear. Germline CDR1 and CDR2: SGDLS and YYNGEE. The CDR3 consists of 14 residues. The ends were cut back, 0 bases at V and 0 bases at J, with 6 bases in the middle. The CDR3 here is CASSVASVNTEAFF. CDR3 DNA sequence: TGTGCCAGCAGCGTAGCTTCCGTGAACACTGAAGCTTTCTTT.